This is a list of T cell receptor beta chains from one sample in a study of cytotoxic CD8 clonotypes in ibrutinib-treated CLL. Clones were sequenced by immunoSEQ multiplex PCR, and TCRdb holds only the in-frame ones, with some missing. The sample holds fewer than 400,000 clones; approximately 67% are singletons and the top ten take around 6.6%. Sequenced here: PBMCs, sampled after 36 months of ibrutinib treatment. These receptors all come from a human donor with chronic lymphocytic leukemia. CDR3s include the opening cysteine and the closing phenylalanine or tryptophan. Fields, in order: V gene, J gene, clone size, D gene, CDR3 DNA, CDR3 protein. A D gene is named only where the DNA matches it firmly. Clone size is shown for a subset of rows, as once, few, many or a class of expanded clone.

TRBV6-5	TRBJ1-2	NA	TRBD1	TGTGCCAGCAACCAGAGGGGGCTTGGCTACACCTTC	CASNQRGLGYTF
TRBV12-5	TRBJ2-5	NA	NA	TGTGCTAGTGGTTTGACTTGGACCCAGTACTTC	CASGLTWTQYF
TRBV5-5	TRBJ1-2	NA	NA	TGTGCCAGCAGCTTGGAGGGGCTGAATGGCTACACCTTC	CASSLEGLNGYTF
TRBV4-1	TRBJ2-7	NA	NA	TGCGCCAGCAGCCAAGGATCCAGGGGGGCCTACGAGCAGTACTTC	CASSQGSRGAYEQYF
TRBV9	TRBJ2-7	NA	TRBD1	TGTGCCAGCAGCATATCGGACAGGGTTGGCTACGAGCAGTACTTC	CASSISDRVGYEQYF
TRBV19	TRBJ2-5	NA	NA	TGTGCCAGTATGGGGGGGGCGTTTGGAGAGACCCAGTACTTC	CASMGGAFGETQYF
TRBV7-3	TRBJ2-3	NA	NA	TGTGCCAGCGGCAGAGGGGGTCGGACAGATACGCAGTATTTT	CASGRGGRTDTQYF
TRBV28	TRBJ2-7	few	TRBD1	TGTGCCAGCAGTCCCCCGGGACAGGGGGAGAGGGAGCAGTACTTC	CASSPPGQGEREQYF
TRBV29-1	TRBJ1-1	NA	NA	TGCAGCGTTGCTGGGGCAATGAACACTGAAGCTTTCTTT	CSVAGAMNTEAFF
TRBV18	TRBJ1-2	NA	NA	TGTGCCAGCTCACCGGGGCAGGTTTATGGCTACACCTTC	CASSPGQVYGYTF
TRBV7-9	TRBJ1-2	few	TRBD1	TGTGCCAGCAGCCCATACAGGGGGCGGCTTTGGAACTATGGCTACACCTTC	CASSPYRGRLWNYGYTF
TRBV27	TRBJ1-2	NA	NA	TGTGCCAGCAGTCCGTACGATGGAAGTCTTTATGGCTACACCTTC	CASSPYDGSLYGYTF
TRBV11-2	TRBJ2-7	NA	NA	TGTGCCAGCAGCTCCCGGCCTGCCTACGAGCAGTACTTC	CASSSRPAYEQYF
TRBV28	TRBJ1-5	once	NA	TGTGCCAGCAGGGGAGGGGACAGCAATCAGCCCCAGCATTTT	CASRGGDSNQPQHF
TRBV6-1	TRBJ1-1	NA	NA	TGTGCCAGCAGTGAACAGGGATACACTGAAGCTTTCTTT	CASSEQGYTEAFF
TRBV6-4	TRBJ2-5	NA	TRBD2	TGTGCCAGCACCGGACTAGCGGGAGTAATTAGGATGCTAGAGACCCAGTACTTC	CASTGLAGVIRMLETQYF
TRBV6-5	TRBJ2-7	NA	NA	TGTGCCAGCAGTTACGCCACCACCTACGAGCAGTACTTC	CASSYATTYEQYF
TRBV4-1	TRBJ2-1	once	TRBD2	TGCGCCAGCAGCCAAGGCAGCGGGAACTACAATGAGCAGTTCTTC	CASSQGSGNYNEQFF
TRBV18	TRBJ2-7	NA	NA	TGTGCCAGCTCACGCGGGACAGTCTACGAGCAGTACTTC	CASSRGTVYEQYF
TRBV4-1	TRBJ1-5	few	NA	TGCGCCAGCAGCCCACAACAGGGCAATCAGCCCCAGCATTTT	CASSPQQGNQPQHF
TRBV7-2	TRBJ2-3	NA	TRBD2	TGTGCCAGCAGCTTCCTAGCGGGACTCTGGGATACGCAGTATTTT	CASSFLAGLWDTQYF
TRBV6-1	TRBJ1-2	NA	NA	TGTGCCAGCAGTGAAGCGAAACAGGGCTATGGCTACACCTTC	CASSEAKQGYGYTF
TRBV28	TRBJ2-5	NA	TRBD1	TGTGCCAGCAGTTTAGCGGACAGGCCGTACCAAGAGACCCAGTACTTC	CASSLADRPYQETQYF
TRBV4-3	TRBJ1-3	NA	NA	TGCGCCAGCAGCCAAGATGGAGGAGGAAACACCATATATTTT	CASSQDGGGNTIYF
TRBV27	TRBJ2-1	NA	TRBD2	TGTGCCAGCAGTCACGGACTAGCGGGAGTCTACAATGAGCAGTTCTTC	CASSHGLAGVYNEQFF
TRBV29-1	TRBJ2-1	NA	NA	TGCAGCCTTATGGACGGGCATTACAATGAGCAGTTCTTC	CSLMDGHYNEQFF
TRBV4-1	TRBJ1-1	NA	NA	TGCGCCAGCAGCCAAGGCGGCCAGGGGTCTTGGGGGCCGAACACTGAAGCTTTCTTT	CASSQGGQGSWGPNTEAFF
TRBV9	TRBJ2-2	NA	NA	TGTGCCAGCAGCGTAAGGGCAGGTTACACCGGGGAGCTGTTTTTT	CASSVRAGYTGELFF
TRBV9	TRBJ1-5	few	NA	TGTGCCAGCAGCGCGACAATGAGCAATCAGCCCCAGCATTTT	CASSATMSNQPQHF
TRBV4-3	TRBJ2-7	NA	NA	TGCGCCAGCAGCCAATCCGGGACCTTCTACGAGCAGTACTTC	CASSQSGTFYEQYF
TRBV4-1	TRBJ1-6	NA	NA	TGCGCCAGCAGCCAGTCAGGTTCACCCCTCCACTTT	CASSQSGSPLHF
TRBV5-1	TRBJ1-2	NA	NA	TGCGCCAGCAGCCCGGGGGGCTATGGCTACACCTTC	CASSPGGYGYTF
TRBV9	TRBJ1-1	NA	TRBD1	TGTGCCAGCAGCGTAGGGGCGACAGGGTACGAAGCTTTCTTT	CASSVGATGYEAFF
TRBV9	TRBJ1-2	NA	NA	TGTGCCAGCAGCGTGGGCCTGGGGGGCTACACCTTC	CASSVGLGGYTF
TRBV6-5	TRBJ2-7	NA	NA	TGTGCCAGCAATTTAGCGGTAGGCTACGAGCAGTACTTC	CASNLAVGYEQYF
TRBV5-1	TRBJ2-4	NA	TRBD1	TGCGCCAGCAGCTTGGGGACAGGGTACGACATTCAGTACTTC	CASSLGTGYDIQYF
TRBV18	TRBJ2-1	NA	TRBD1	TGTGCCAGCTCACTAGGACAGGGTGAAGACAATGAGCAGTTCTTC	CASSLGQGEDNEQFF
TRBV21-1	TRBJ2-3	NA	NA	TGTGCCAGCAGTCCACCGGGACTAGCGACGCAGTATTTT	CASSPPGLATQYF
TRBV5-4	TRBJ2-3	NA	NA	TGTGCCAGCAGATTAAGGGGGAGAGACACAGATACGCAGTATTTT	CASRLRGRDTDTQYF
TRBV18	TRBJ1-5	NA	NA	TGTGCCAGCTCACCAAAGAGCAATCAGCCCCAGCATTTT	CASSPKSNQPQHF
TRBV2	TRBJ2-5	once	NA	TGTGCCAGCAGTGCTCCCCTGGCGGGGGCAGGTGAGACCCAGTACTTC	CASSAPLAGAGETQYF
TRBV5-6	TRBJ2-3	NA	NA	TGTGCCAGCAGCTTCAGGAGGGGGATGATTTCGTCAGATACGCAGTATTTT	CASSFRRGMISSDTQYF
TRBV7-2	TRBJ2-2	NA	NA	TGTGCCAGCAGCCCTCGTCGGGAGCTGTTTTTT	CASSPRRELFF
TRBV29-1	TRBJ2-1	NA	NA	TGCAGCGTATCACTCAGGGGCTGCGGGGAGCAGTTCTTC	CSVSLRGCGEQFF
TRBV4-2	TRBJ1-5	few	NA	TGTGCCAGCAGCGACCAGGGTAATAGCAATCAGCCCCAGCATTTT	CASSDQGNSNQPQHF
TRBV4-2	TRBJ2-7	NA	TRBD1	TGTGCCAGCAGCCAAGCGACCGGGACAGCCAGTTACGAGCAGTACTTC	CASSQATGTASYEQYF
TRBV6-6	TRBJ2-7	NA	TRBD1	TGTGCCAGCAGACACCGGGACAGGGTCTCCGAGCAGTACTTC	CASRHRDRVSEQYF
TRBV19	TRBJ2-5	NA	TRBD1	TGTGCCAGTAGTCCCAGACAGGGGTCGGGTGGGGAGACCCAGTACTTC	CASSPRQGSGGETQYF
TRBV29-1	TRBJ1-2	NA	TRBD1	TGCAGCGTTGGGGACAGGGGGCAACACTATGGCTACACCTTC	CSVGDRGQHYGYTF
TRBV4-2	TRBJ2-7	few	NA	TGTGCCAGCAGCCAAGACGGGGACACCTACGAGCAGTACTTC	CASSQDGDTYEQYF
TRBV29-1	TRBJ2-5	NA	TRBD1	TGCAGCGAAAGGACAGGGCCGCAAGAGACCCAGTACTTC	CSERTGPQETQYF
TRBV10-3	TRBJ2-7	once	TRBD2	TGTGCCACCATGGTAGCGGGATGGGTCCACGAGCAGTACTTC	CATMVAGWVHEQYF
TRBV29-1	TRBJ2-5	NA	NA	TGCAGCGTCCGGCGAGGGAGGGAGACCCAGTACTTC	CSVRRGRETQYF
TRBV7-2	TRBJ2-3	NA	TRBD1	TGTGCCAGCAGCCCTAGACAGGGGGCTATAGATACGCAGTATTTT	CASSPRQGAIDTQYF
TRBV2	TRBJ2-7	NA	TRBD1	TGTGCCAGCAGCGACCCGGGACAGATCTACGAGCAGTACTTC	CASSDPGQIYEQYF
TRBV6-5	TRBJ1-1	NA	TRBD1	TGTGCCATCAGTGAGTCCGGGACAGGCGCTGAAGCTTTCTTT	CAISESGTGAEAFF
TRBV7-2	TRBJ2-7	NA	NA	TGTGCCAGCAGCGCCCACAGGGTAACCTACGAGCAGTACTTC	CASSAHRVTYEQYF
TRBV27	TRBJ2-2	NA	NA	TGTGCCAGCAGTATTACAGGGCTGAACACCGGGGAGCTGTTTTTT	CASSITGLNTGELFF
TRBV10-3	TRBJ2-5	NA	TRBD1	TGTGCCTCACAGGGGACAGAAGAGACCCAGTACTTC	CASQGTEETQYF
TRBV7-2	TRBJ2-7	NA	TRBD2	TGTGCCAGCAGACCGGGACTAGCGGGAGGATATTCCTACGAGCAGTACTTC	CASRPGLAGGYSYEQYF